This TCR beta chain came from a study of T cells in Graves' hyperthyroidism and ophthalmopathy. Study-wide findings and caveats: Progression to ophthalmopathy was predicted a median of roughly 6.8 months early. In the analysis, a 13 V-J model separated ophthalmopathy from stable hyperthyroidism.

Germline values: CDR1 SGHRS, CDR2 YFSETQ. V shed 0 bases and J shed 0 bases, with 13 bases lying between them. The CDR3 is made up of 16 amino acids. This clonotype was detected a few times. Antigen: not known. Authors of the study amplified TCR beta CDR3 regions from RNA transcripts. The TCR CDR3 first-round RT-PCR relied on the HTBI primer set. TCRdb analysed the multiplex PCR reads with MiXCR anew, one entry per CDR3 protein. The profile shows a few hundred thousand distinct CDR3 sequences, 15% of them singletons. A patient was excluded if there was uncontrolled infection, other autoimmune disease, pregnancy or lactation. PBMCs were collected from a 10 ml volume of fresh peripheral blood.

Sequenced material: blood. The V gene is TRBV5-1, the J gene TRBJ2-7; TRBD1 is a possible D gene (5 bases). This clonotype originated in a woman between 25 and 40 years old with Graves' hyperthyroidism. This chain's CDR3 is CASSLGQPDSSYEQYF. The CDR3 DNA follows: TGCGCCAGCAGCTTGGGACAGCCGGATAGCTCCTACGAGCAGTACTTC. Filled out from reference TRBV5-1 and TRBJ2-7, the complete variable domain reads KAGVTQTPRYLIKTRGQQVTLSCSPISGHRSVSWYQQTPGQGLQFLFEYFSETQRNKGNFPGRFSGRQFSNSRSEMNVSTLELGDSALYLCASSLGQPDSSYEQYFGPGTRLTVT.